Below are 13 T cell receptor beta chains sequenced from a single sample in a study of Ad26.COV2.S vaccination and SARS-CoV-2 variants. Assay: immunoSEQ multiplex PCR; the TCRdb copy retains only in-frame clones and omits some. The sample includes around 300,000 clones, 86% of them seen just once. Treatment noted: 19 received Ad26.COV2.S at low or high dose, single or two shots; 5 received placebo; per-sample allocation not given. Vaccine and placebo recipients were sampled on day 63 after the first injection. The source material was peripheral blood, sampled in a trial of Ad26.COV2.S vaccine versus placebo. These receptors came from a person aged 18-60 years who received the Ad26.COV2.S COVID-19 vaccine or a placebo.

The chain uses TRBV28 and TRBJ2-6; D is uncertain. CDR1 and CDR2 from the germline V gene are MDHEN and SYDVKM. Trimming stripped 3 bases from V and 3 bases from J, with 12 bases between. The CDR3 covers 16 residues. In DNA form, the CDR3 reads TGTGCCAGCAGTTTCACCACCGTCGGTGGGGCCAACGTCCTGACTTTC. Its translation: CASSFTTVGGANVLTF. The entire variable domain, with the rest obtained from reference TRBV28 and TRBJ2-6, is as follows: DVKVTQSSRYLVKRTGEKVFLECVQDMDHENMFWYRQDPGLGLRLIYFSYDVKMKEKGDIPEGYSVSREKKERFSLILESASTNQTSMYLCASSFTTVGGANVLTFGAGSRLTVL.

This clone was observed a handful of times. The chain recombines TRBV27 with TRBJ2-3; perhaps TRBD2 as D (6 bases). V lost 6 bases, J lost 1 base, and 17 bases lay in between. The CDR3 has 16 residues. Germline CDR1 and CDR2: MNHEY and SMNVEV (reference sequence). The DNA for the CDR3 is TGTGCCAGCAGCGGATCCCGACTAGGGGGCACAGATACGCAGTATTTT. It is translated as CASSGSRLGGTDTQYF.

The V call is TRBV24-1, the J call TRBJ2-7, with TRBD2 matching 8 bases. CDR1 and CDR2 (germline): KGHDR, SFDVKD. With 6 bases clipped from V and 4 bases from J, the junction kept 10 bases outside the gene matches. The CDR3 is made up of 15 amino acids. CDR3 DNA sequence: TGTGCCACCAGTCTCTGCGGGAGGCCCCTTTACGAGCAGTACTTC. Translating gives CATSLCGRPLYEQYF.

The CDR3: CASSLDIGQINEKLFF. CDR3 in DNA: TGTGCCAGCAGCTTAGATATAGGACAGATTAATGAAAAACTGTTTTTT. The gene calls are TRBV11-2 and TRBJ1-4; maybe TRBD1 (6 bases). This CDR3 spans 16 amino acids. Trimming removed 0 bases at V and 4 bases at J, with 12 bases between. Germline V gene lookup returns CDR1 SGHAT and CDR2 FQNNGV.

This chain links TRBV4-2 with TRBJ2-2; D gene unclear. Trimming removed 0 bases from V and 6 bases from J, with 14 bases in between. The CDR3 sequence is 16 residues long. Germline V gene sequence: CDR1 LGHNA, CDR2 YNFKEQ. In DNA form, the CDR3 reads TGTGCCAGCAGCCAAGATACGGTGTTGGTAGCCGGGGAGCTGTTTTTT. The encoded protein is CASSQDTVLVAGELFF.

The gene calls are TRBV28 and TRBJ1-5; the D is unclear. Trimming pared 2 bases from V and 7 bases from J, leaving 15 bases between. The CDR3 is 15 amino acids. Germline loops: CDR1 MDHEN, CDR2 SYDVKM. CDR3 bases: TGTGCCAGCAGTTTAGGAGGCAAAGCTGGGCAGCCCCAGCATTTT. This encodes CASSLGGKAGQPQHF.

V gene TRBV28 combines with J gene TRBJ2-3; 8 bases line up with TRBD2. Germline-derived CDR1 and CDR2 are MDHEN and SYDVKM. The CDR3 runs to 19 residues. V dropped 1 base and J dropped 6; count of bases not matched to a gene: 18. The CDR3 coding sequence is TGTGCCAGCAGTTTATCGGTGGGTGACCAGCGGGGGCTTTCTGATACGCAGTATTTT. Its translation: CASSLSVGDQRGLSDTQYF.

CDR3 loop: CASSLSGNEQFF. CDR3 DNA sequence: TGTGCCAGCAGCTTATCGGGAAATGAGCAGTTCTTC. The chain carries TRBV7-2 and TRBJ2-1; the D gene is possibly TRBD2 (5 bases). This CDR3 has 12 amino acids. The V and J ends lost 2 bases and 7 bases respectively, with 6 bases between them. Germline-derived CDR1 and CDR2 are SGHTA and FQGNSA.

The gene calls are TRBV14 and TRBJ2-7; tentative D call: TRBD1 (7 bases). CDR1 and CDR2 from the germline V gene are SGHDN and FVKESK. The V end was cut by 1 base, the J end by 4 bases, with 17 bases between. The CDR3 length is 16 residues. The CDR3 region has the DNA TGTGCCAGCAGCCAAGTTAACGATCCAGGGGGGTACGAGCAGTACTTC. Its protein product is CASSQVNDPGGYEQYF.

The rearrangement uses TRBV6-6 and TRBJ1-2; D is unresolved. The V gene lost 5 bases and the J gene lost 8 bases, with 15 bases spanning the gap. The CDR3 is made up of 13 amino acids. CDR1 MNHNY and CDR2 SVGAGI come from the germline V gene (reference sequence). The CDR3 sequence: CASSIRIREGYTF. The DNA of the CDR3 is TGTGCCAGCAGTATTCGGATCCGGGAAGGCTACACCTTC.

The genes are TRBV10-3 and TRBJ2-5; TRBD2 is a possible D gene (5 bases). CDR1 is ENHRY, CDR2 SYGVKD, per germline. V shed 8 bases and J shed 5 bases, with 15 bases lying between them. The CDR3 is 13 residues long. In DNA form, the CDR3 reads TGTGCCATCGGAGCGGACGCCGGGGAGACCCAGTACTTC. Its translation is CAIGADAGETQYF.

The V and J genes are TRBV7-9 and TRBJ1-1; D is undetermined. The V and J ends lost 5 bases and 3 bases respectively, with 10 bases between them. The germline CDR1 and CDR2 sequences are SEHNR and FQNEAQ (reference sequence). The CDR3 sequence is 13 residues long. DNA for the CDR3: TGTGCCAGCAGCCCCCGTAGGGACACTGAAGCTTTCTTT. Its protein product is CASSPRRDTEAFF.

The chain recombines TRBV19 with TRBJ1-5; the D gene is possibly TRBD1 (5 bases). V was cut by 5 bases and J by 5 bases, with 10 bases left in between. The CDR3 extends over 13 amino acids. Germline V gives CDR1 LNHDA, CDR2 SQIVND (reference sequence). CDR3 nucleotide sequence: TGTGCCAGTAGTCGACAGTGGGATCAGCCCCAGCATTTT. Translating gives CASSRQWDQPQHF. The full variable domain, rest sourced from reference TRBV19 and TRBJ1-5, is DGGITQSPKYLFRKEGQNVTLSCEQNLNHDAMYWYRQDPGQGLRLIYYSQIVNDFQKGDIAEGYSVSREKKESFPLTVTSAQKNPTAFYLCASSRQWDQPQHFGDGTRLSIL.